The entry below gives a single T cell receptor beta chain sequence along with its context. Its antigen remains unidentified. The data stem from a study of T-cell memory formation after mild COVID-19. Constant-segment primers served in 5'RACE that generated TCR alpha and TCR beta cDNA libraries bearing sample barcodes and UMIs. TCRdb reanalysed the 5' RACE reads using MiXCR and keeps one entry per CDR3 protein. Of 350,000 to 500,000 distinct CDR3 sequences listed, roughly 18% were seen once; the top ten hold 20% to 25%. Study observations and caveats: There was a balanced CD4/CD8 profile in clones contracting day 15 to 85, and later expanders leaned CD4+.

V was shortened by 0 bases and J by 9 bases, with 11 bases between the two germline ends. CDR3 size: 13 residues. The germline V gene has CDR1 KGHSH and CDR2 LQKENI. This chain joins TRBV18 and TRBJ2-5; D unclear. The sample consisted of PBMCs or a T cell subset sorted from them (not recorded which). The sequence was collected from a man between 18 and 29 years old who had mild COVID-19 (a few samples of this study predate the infection). Cell type and time point are not known. The CDR3 sequence is CASSPPPLGSQYF. DNA of the CDR3: TGTGCCAGCTCACCACCGCCCCTGGGGTCCCAGTACTTC.